This TCR beta chain was documented in a study of T-cell reconstitution after alpha-beta-depleted transplantation in children (dated by TCRdb to 2016 to 2018). Background for the entire study: T-cell immune reconstitution after TCRalphabeta/CD19-depleted allogeneic hematopoietic cell transplantation in children was quantitatively tracked in the study by means of TCR repertoire profiling.

The protocol used for the library was PCR. The run used an Illumina HiSeq 2500. Molecular barcoding was employed in the preparation of TCR libraries, with unique molecular identifiers being used to normalize TCRbeta repertoire quantification. The public reads were quality trimmed at Q25 with fastp and then assembled into clones with MiXCR by TCRdb, keeping productive beta chains. Every distinct CDR3 protein forms one entry, paired with its most common genes and DNA. The table for this sample lists more than 200,000 distinct CDR3 sequences; around 9.7% of them were counted only once. About 5.4% of the sample goes to the ten largest clones. V gives up 2 bases and J gives up 0 bases, and the segment between their germline ends measures 10 bases. From the cysteine through the phenylalanine, the CDR3 covers 16 amino acids. Of the read, only the CDR3 DNA is kept; its 48 bases are in frame from base 1. The germline V gene gives CDR1 as SNHLY and CDR2 as FYNNEI.

This clonotype was recorded only once. Its antigen has not been determined. No base quality values were provided; no much bigger clone lies one nucleotide off. A single read makes a weak case. The rearrangement joined TRBV2 to TRBJ1-4, with the D gene too uncertain to name. The sample in question was PBMCs from the stem cell graft donor, obtained from the stem cell graft. This TCR came from a human donor who donated a stem cell graft to a child with SCID. The DNA sequence reads TGTGCCAGCAGTGAACAGCACTCCGCAACTAATGAAAAACTGTTTTTT. Its translation is CASSEQHSATNEKLFF.